This T cell receptor beta chain was profiled in a study of cytomegalovirus exposure and HLA in healthy donors. PCR involved 60 Vbeta and 13 Jbeta primers. Measured with immunoSEQ multiplex PCR; TCRdb has only the in-frame clones, and not every one. The table has some 130,000 clones, 82% seen once; the top ten hold 8.1%. Trimming cost V 3 bases and J 5 bases; bases outside gene matches: 4. The CDR3 consists of 15 residues. Germline CDR1 reads SGHTA; CDR2 reads FQGTGA. The rearrangement uses TRBV7-3 and TRBJ2-2; 9 positions match TRBD1. This TCR derives from a woman aged 45-60 years in good health and CMV-seropositive. The sample was PBMCs. The CDR3 nucleotides are TGTGCCAGCAGCTTGGACAGGGGTGGTACCGGGGAGCTGTTTTTT. It yields the protein CASSLDRGGTGELFF.